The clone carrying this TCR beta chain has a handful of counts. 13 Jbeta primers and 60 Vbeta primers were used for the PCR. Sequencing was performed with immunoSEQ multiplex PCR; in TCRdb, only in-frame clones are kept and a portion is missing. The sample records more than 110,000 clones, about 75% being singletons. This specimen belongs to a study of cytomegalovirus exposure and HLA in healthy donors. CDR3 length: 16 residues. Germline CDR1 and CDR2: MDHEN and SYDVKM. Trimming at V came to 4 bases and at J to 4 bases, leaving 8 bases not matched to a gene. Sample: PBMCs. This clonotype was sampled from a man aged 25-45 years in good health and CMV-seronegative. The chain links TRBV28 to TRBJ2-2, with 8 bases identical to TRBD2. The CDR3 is CASSYPGGDITGELFF. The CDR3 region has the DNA TGTGCCAGCAGTTACCCCGGGGGGGATATCACCGGGGAGCTGTTTTTT.